These T cell receptor beta chains were read from a single sample in a study of OX40 agonist ivuxolimab in advanced cancers. The repertoire was sequenced with immunoSEQ multiplex PCR; TCRdb's copy has only in-frame clones and lacks some. Here the sample spans about 45,000 clones, less than 90% being singletons. Sequenced material: CD4+ or CD8+ T cells sorted from blood, taken in a trial of the OX40 agonist ivuxolimab. Receptors were obtained from an adult with an advanced solid tumor such as melanoma, head and neck, liver or kidney cancer. CDR3s include the opening cysteine and the closing phenylalanine or tryptophan. Fields, in order: CDR3 DNA, CDR3 protein, V gene, J gene, clone size, D gene. D genes are given only for firm matches. Clone sizes are given selectively: once, few, many, or a class where the clone is expanded.

CDR3nt: TGTGCCAGCAGAACCCCGGACAGTCAATATAGAGAGACCCAGTACTTC
CDR3aa: CASRTPDSQYRETQYF
v_gene: TRBV2
j_gene: TRBJ2-5
abundance: .
d_gene: .

CDR3nt: TGTGCCAGCAGCTTGGGGTTTGGAGAGACCCAGTACTTC
CDR3aa: CASSLGFGETQYF
v_gene: TRBV5-8
j_gene: TRBJ2-5
abundance: .
d_gene: .

CDR3nt: TGTGCCAGCAGCCCGAGTGGGCTAGCGGGAGGGAGGTACGAGCAGTACTTC
CDR3aa: CASSPSGLAGGRYEQYF
v_gene: TRBV5-5
j_gene: TRBJ2-7
abundance: .
d_gene: TRBD2

CDR3nt: TGTGCCAGCAGCTCCGGGACTAGCTTTGCCGGGGAGCTGTTTTTT
CDR3aa: CASSSGTSFAGELFF
v_gene: TRBV7-9
j_gene: TRBJ2-2
abundance: .
d_gene: TRBD2

CDR3nt: TGTGCCAGCAGCGTAGGACAGGGGATTAACTATGGCTACACCTTC
CDR3aa: CASSVGQGINYGYTF
v_gene: TRBV9
j_gene: TRBJ1-2
abundance: .
d_gene: TRBD1

CDR3nt: TGTGCCAGCAGCCAGGCTCTCTGGAACACCGGGGAGCTGTTTTTT
CDR3aa: CASSQALWNTGELFF
v_gene: TRBV13
j_gene: TRBJ2-2
abundance: once
d_gene: .

CDR3nt: TGCGCCAGCAGCCCGAACCTAGCGGGAGGGCCCGTCGAGCAGTACTTC
CDR3aa: CASSPNLAGGPVEQYF
v_gene: TRBV5-1
j_gene: TRBJ2-7
abundance: .
d_gene: TRBD2

CDR3nt: TGTGCCAGCAGTTTACTAAAACACATGGCACAAGAGACCCAGTACTTC
CDR3aa: CASSLLKHMAQETQYF
v_gene: TRBV6-5
j_gene: TRBJ2-5
abundance: .
d_gene: .

CDR3nt: TGTGCCAGCAGCTTAGTTGGCAGGAACACTGAAGCTTTCTTT
CDR3aa: CASSLVGRNTEAFF
v_gene: TRBV13
j_gene: TRBJ1-1
abundance: .
d_gene: .

CDR3nt: TGTGCCAGCAGCTCAAACCGGGACCACCAAGAGACCCAGTACTTC
CDR3aa: CASSSNRDHQETQYF
v_gene: TRBV7-2
j_gene: TRBJ2-5
abundance: .
d_gene: .

CDR3nt: TGCAGCGTTGGGGGCGGGGGGAACACTGAAGCTTTCTTT
CDR3aa: CSVGGGGNTEAFF
v_gene: TRBV29-1
j_gene: TRBJ1-1
abundance: .
d_gene: .

CDR3nt: TGTGCCAGCAGCTCCCGCCGAGAGCAAGAGACCCAGTACTTC
CDR3aa: CASSSRREQETQYF
v_gene: TRBV9
j_gene: TRBJ2-5
abundance: few
d_gene: .

CDR3nt: TGTGCCGGAAGTCGCGGGGGCTCCTACAATGAGCAGTTCTTC
CDR3aa: CAGSRGGSYNEQFF
v_gene: TRBV9
j_gene: TRBJ2-1
abundance: .
d_gene: TRBD2